Listed below are T cell receptor beta chains from one sample, sequenced in a study of blood T cell repertoires in COVID-19. Sequencing used immunoSEQ multiplex PCR; TCRdb keeps in-frame clones, though not all of them. The data contain about 210,000 clones, 82% of them singletons. The sequencing input was peripheral blood. The receptors here all came from a woman aged 40-49 years with acute or convalescent COVID-19. The CDR3 runs from the conserved cysteine through the conserved F or W. A D gene is named only where the DNA matches it firmly. Part of the rows lack a size; the others show once, few, many or a class for expanded clones.

D gene: .
CDR3 length: 14
J gene: TRBJ1-2
clone size: .
V gene: TRBV4-3
CDR3 DNA: TGCGCCAGCAGCCGAGACGACGGGGGATATGGCTACACCTTC
CDR3 protein: CASSRDDGGYGYTF

D gene: TRBD1
CDR3 length: 15
J gene: TRBJ2-5
clone size: .
V gene: TRBV24-1
CDR3 DNA: TGTGCCACCAGTGATCCGGGACAGGGTGTGGAGACCCAGTACTTC
CDR3 protein: CATSDPGQGVETQYF

D gene: TRBD2
CDR3 length: 12
J gene: TRBJ2-7
clone size: few
V gene: TRBV7-8
CDR3 DNA: TGTGCCAGCAGCCTCGCGGGGGGACAGCAGTACTTC
CDR3 protein: CASSLAGGQQYF

D gene: .
CDR3 length: 14
J gene: TRBJ1-6
clone size: .
V gene: TRBV5-6
CDR3 DNA: TGTGCCAGCAGCTTGTTACAGACAAATTCACCCCTCCACTTT
CDR3 protein: CASSLLQTNSPLHF

D gene: TRBD1
CDR3 length: 17
J gene: TRBJ1-6
clone size: .
V gene: TRBV11-2
CDR3 DNA: TGTGCCAGCAGCTTAAGGGGACAGGGATCTACTAATTCACCCCTCCACTTT
CDR3 protein: CASSLRGQGSTNSPLHF

D gene: .
CDR3 length: 14
J gene: TRBJ1-2
clone size: few
V gene: TRBV19
CDR3 DNA: TGTGCCAGTAGTATAGCCCAGGGCGTCGATGGCTACACCTTC
CDR3 protein: CASSIAQGVDGYTF

D gene: TRBD2
CDR3 length: 15
J gene: TRBJ2-7
clone size: .
V gene: TRBV29-1
CDR3 DNA: TGCAGCGCTGCAACTAGCGGGGGGGCTCGGGGCGAGCAGTACTTC
CDR3 protein: CSAATSGGARGEQYF

D gene: .
CDR3 length: 16
J gene: TRBJ2-7
clone size: .
V gene: TRBV9
CDR3 DNA: TGTGCCAGCAGCGTAGCATCTTCTGACAGTTCCTACGAGCAGTACTTC
CDR3 protein: CASSVASSDSSYEQYF

D gene: TRBD2
CDR3 length: 15
J gene: TRBJ2-1
clone size: .
V gene: TRBV6-2/TRBV6-3
CDR3 DNA: TGTGCCAGCAGCGACCCGGGACTAGCGAACAATGAGCAGTTCTTC
CDR3 protein: CASSDPGLANNEQFF

D gene: TRBD2
CDR3 length: 18
J gene: TRBJ2-1
clone size: .
V gene: TRBV12-5
CDR3 DNA: TGTGCTAGTGGTTTGGTTTTACGACTAGCGGGAATATACAATGAGCAGTTCTTC
CDR3 protein: CASGLVLRLAGIYNEQFF

D gene: TRBD1
CDR3 length: 13
J gene: TRBJ1-3
clone size: .
V gene: TRBV30
CDR3 DNA: TGTGCCTGGCAACAGGGGGGTGGAAACACCATATATTTT
CDR3 protein: CAWQQGGGNTIYF

D gene: .
CDR3 length: 14
J gene: TRBJ2-7
clone size: .
V gene: TRBV12-1
CDR3 DNA: TGTGCCAGCAGCCGGACTTTGCGGGGTTACGAGCAGTACTTC
CDR3 protein: CASSRTLRGYEQYF

D gene: TRBD1
CDR3 length: 15
J gene: TRBJ1-6
clone size: few
V gene: TRBV2
CDR3 DNA: TGTGCCAGCAGTAAGACAGGGGGCGGAAATTCACCCCTCCACTTT
CDR3 protein: CASSKTGGGNSPLHF

D gene: .
CDR3 length: 10
J gene: TRBJ2-7
clone size: .
V gene: TRBV20-1
CDR3 DNA: TGCAGTGCTACCGGGGGCGAGCAGTACTTC
CDR3 protein: CSATGGEQYF

D gene: .
CDR3 length: 12
J gene: TRBJ1-2
clone size: .
V gene: TRBV30
CDR3 DNA: TGTGCCGGGGGGAGGGCTGCCTATGGCTACACCTTC
CDR3 protein: CAGGRAAYGYTF

D gene: .
CDR3 length: 15
J gene: TRBJ2-7
clone size: .
V gene: TRBV4-1
CDR3 DNA: TGCGCCAGCAGCCAAGTTCGCCGGGTAGAATACGAGCAGTACTTC
CDR3 protein: CASSQVRRVEYEQYF

D gene: .
CDR3 length: 13
J gene: TRBJ1-1
clone size: .
V gene: TRBV27
CDR3 DNA: TGTGCCAGCAGTTTTAGCAGTGAAACTGAAGCTTTCTTT
CDR3 protein: CASSFSSETEAFF

D gene: .
CDR3 length: 14
J gene: TRBJ2-7
clone size: few
V gene: TRBV14
CDR3 DNA: TGTGCCAGCAGCCGGGCGGGTCCAGGATACGAGCAGTACTTC
CDR3 protein: CASSRAGPGYEQYF

D gene: .
CDR3 length: 14
J gene: TRBJ2-7
clone size: .
V gene: TRBV2
CDR3 DNA: TGTGCCAGCAGTGAAGCTGGCAGGGCCCACGAGCAGTACTTC
CDR3 protein: CASSEAGRAHEQYF

D gene: .
CDR3 length: 13
J gene: TRBJ2-7
clone size: .
V gene: TRBV7-8
CDR3 DNA: TGTGCCAGCAGCCCCGACAGAACCTACGAGCAGTACTTC
CDR3 protein: CASSPDRTYEQYF

D gene: .
CDR3 length: 15
J gene: TRBJ2-1
clone size: .
V gene: TRBV6-2/TRBV6-3
CDR3 DNA: TGTGCCAGCAGTTCTATGGGAGACACCTACAATGAGCAGTTCTTC
CDR3 protein: CASSSMGDTYNEQFF

D gene: .
CDR3 length: 16
J gene: TRBJ2-7
clone size: .
V gene: TRBV4-1
CDR3 DNA: TGCGCCAGCAGCCATGAGCGGGTTAAGGTCTCCTACGAGCAGTACTTC
CDR3 protein: CASSHERVKVSYEQYF

D gene: .
CDR3 length: 13
J gene: TRBJ1-6
clone size: .
V gene: TRBV27
CDR3 DNA: TGTGCCAGCAGTCACGACGTCGGGGGGGCCCTCCACTTT
CDR3 protein: CASSHDVGGALHF

D gene: .
CDR3 length: 13
J gene: TRBJ2-2
clone size: once
V gene: TRBV6-2/TRBV6-3
CDR3 DNA: TGTGCCAGCAGCCAGACAGTCACCGGGGAGCTGTTTTTT
CDR3 protein: CASSQTVTGELFF

D gene: .
CDR3 length: 15
J gene: TRBJ2-3
clone size: .
V gene: TRBV2
CDR3 DNA: TGTGCCAGCAGTTACAGGTTGGGAAGCACAGATACGCAGTATTTT
CDR3 protein: CASSYRLGSTDTQYF

D gene: .
CDR3 length: 14
J gene: TRBJ1-4
clone size: once
V gene: TRBV29-1
CDR3 DNA: TGCAGCGTCGCCGGATTCGGGGGGATTGAAAAACTGTTTTTT
CDR3 protein: CSVAGFGGIEKLFF

D gene: .
CDR3 length: 11
J gene: TRBJ1-1
clone size: once
V gene: TRBV6-6
CDR3 DNA: TGTGCCAGCAGTTACCCAGGGATCGTCTTCTTT
CDR3 protein: CASSYPGIVFF

D gene: .
CDR3 length: 14
J gene: TRBJ2-1
clone size: .
V gene: TRBV19
CDR3 DNA: TGTGCCAGTAGTACAGGACAAGGGGGAGATGAGCAGTTCTTC
CDR3 protein: CASSTGQGGDEQFF

D gene: .
CDR3 length: 15
J gene: TRBJ1-5
clone size: .
V gene: TRBV7-7
CDR3 DNA: TGTGCCAGCACGCTACTCCAAGAGGGCAATCAGCCCCAGCATTTT
CDR3 protein: CASTLLQEGNQPQHF

D gene: .
CDR3 length: 15
J gene: TRBJ2-2
clone size: .
V gene: TRBV7-3
CDR3 DNA: TGTGCCAGCCGCAAGGCAGGGGGGAGCACCGGGGAGCTGTTTTTT
CDR3 protein: CASRKAGGSTGELFF

D gene: .
CDR3 length: 15
J gene: TRBJ1-4
clone size: .
V gene: TRBV15
CDR3 DNA: TGTGCCACCAGCGCAACCGACAGCAAGAATGAAAAACTGTTTTTT
CDR3 protein: CATSATDSKNEKLFF

D gene: .
CDR3 length: 13
J gene: TRBJ1-1
clone size: few
V gene: TRBV9
CDR3 DNA: TGTGCCAGCAGCGTAGTGGGAGGGGCCGAAGCTTTCTTT
CDR3 protein: CASSVVGGAEAFF